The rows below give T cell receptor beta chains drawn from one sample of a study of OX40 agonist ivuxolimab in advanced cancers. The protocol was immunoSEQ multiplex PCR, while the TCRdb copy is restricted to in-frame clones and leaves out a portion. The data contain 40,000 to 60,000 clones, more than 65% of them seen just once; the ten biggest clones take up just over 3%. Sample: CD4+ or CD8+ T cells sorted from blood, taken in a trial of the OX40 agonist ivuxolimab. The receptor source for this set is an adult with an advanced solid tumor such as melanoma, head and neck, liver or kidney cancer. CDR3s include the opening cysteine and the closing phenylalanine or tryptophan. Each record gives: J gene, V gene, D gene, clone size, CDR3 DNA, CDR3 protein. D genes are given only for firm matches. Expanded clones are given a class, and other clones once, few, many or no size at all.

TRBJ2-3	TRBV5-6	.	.	TGTGCCAGCCTCCGAGGCGGGATTGGGGAGTATTTT	CASLRGGIGEYF
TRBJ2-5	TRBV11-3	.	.	TGTGCCAGCAGCTTCGAACAGGGAGAGACCCAGTACTTC	CASSFEQGETQYF
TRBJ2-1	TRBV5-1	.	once	TGCGCCAGCAGCTTGACGGGGGAAACTTACAATGAGCAGTTCTTC	CASSLTGETYNEQFF
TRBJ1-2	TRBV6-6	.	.	TGTGCCAGCAGTCGGGTGGATATTAGTGGCTACACCTTC	CASSRVDISGYTF
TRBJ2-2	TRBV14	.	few	TGTGCCAGCAGCCCCTATGGGGGGGCCACCGGGGAGCTGTTTTTT	CASSPYGGATGELFF
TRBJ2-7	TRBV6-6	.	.	TGTGCCAGCAGAAGTCTGTCCTACGAGCAGTACTTC	CASRSLSYEQYF
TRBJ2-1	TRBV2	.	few	TGTGCCAGCCTCTCTGGCGGGGCTGGGAATGAGCAGTTCTTC	CASLSGGAGNEQFF
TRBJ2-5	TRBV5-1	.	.	TGCGCCCGCAGCGGGTGGGGGGGCGGGTACCAAGAGACCCAGTACTTC	CARSGWGGGYQETQYF
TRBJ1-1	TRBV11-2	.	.	TGTGCCAGCAGTTTAGATAACCGGTACACTGAAGCTTTCTTT	CASSLDNRYTEAFF
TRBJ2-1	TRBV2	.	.	TGTGCCAGCAGTGAGCGGGGATTCTCCTACAATGAGCAGTTCTTC	CASSERGFSYNEQFF
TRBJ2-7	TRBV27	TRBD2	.	TGTGCCAGCCATCCGGGGGGGCGGGGCAATTTCTACGAGCAGTACTTC	CASHPGGRGNFYEQYF
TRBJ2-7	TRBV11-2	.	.	TGTGCCAGCAGCTTAGAAGACTACGAGCAGTACTTC	CASSLEDYEQYF
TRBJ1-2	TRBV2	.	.	TGTGCCAGCAGTGATTTCGTACAGAGTAACTATGGCTACACCTTC	CASSDFVQSNYGYTF
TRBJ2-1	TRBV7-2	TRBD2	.	TGTGCCAGCAGCCCGAGCGGGGCTCACAATGAGCAGTTCTTC	CASSPSGAHNEQFF
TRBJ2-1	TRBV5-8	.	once	TGTGCCAGCAGCTTGGAAGTCCGAAGCTCCTACAATGAGCAGTTCTTC	CASSLEVRSSYNEQFF
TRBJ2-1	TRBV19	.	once	TGTGCCAGTAGTATTGGCGGGCTCCTCAATGAGCAGTTCTTC	CASSIGGLLNEQFF
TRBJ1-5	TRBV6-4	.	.	TGTGCCAGCAGTGTTGACAGTGATCAGCCCCAGCATTTT	CASSVDSDQPQHF
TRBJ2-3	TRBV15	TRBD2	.	TGTGCCACCAGCCGCGGACTAGCGGGTACTAGCACAGATACGCAGTATTTT	CATSRGLAGTSTDTQYF
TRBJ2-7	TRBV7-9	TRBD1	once	TGTGCCAGCAGCTTGCCCGGGACAGGGTATGTCGAGCAGTACTTC	CASSLPGTGYVEQYF
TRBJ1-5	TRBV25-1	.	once	TGTGCCAGCAGTGAACCGGGGGGGCGAGGGCAGCCCCAGCATTTT	CASSEPGGRGQPQHF
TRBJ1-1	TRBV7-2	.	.	TGTGCCACGGGCAGGGTTGCCACTGAAGCTTTCTTT	CATGRVATEAFF
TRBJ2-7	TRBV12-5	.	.	TGTGCTAGTGGCCTAGGGGATGCGGGAACCTACGAGCAGTACTTC	CASGLGDAGTYEQYF
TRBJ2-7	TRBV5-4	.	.	TGTGCCAGCAGCTTGGACGATTACTACGAGCAGTACTTC	CASSLDDYYEQYF
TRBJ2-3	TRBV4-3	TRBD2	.	TGCGCCAGCAGCTCGGCTCTAGCGGGTAGCACAGATACGCAGTATTTT	CASSSALAGSTDTQYF
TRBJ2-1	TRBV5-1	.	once	TGCGCCAGCAGCGGGAGCGGGTATCGGCAGTTCTTC	CASSGSGYRQFF
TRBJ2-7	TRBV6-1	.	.	TGTGCCAGCAGTGAATTCATCGGGGGCTACGAGCAGTACTTC	CASSEFIGGYEQYF
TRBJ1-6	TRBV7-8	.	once	TGTGCCAGCAGCTTAGTTGGCGGTTCACCCCTCCACTTT	CASSLVGGSPLHF
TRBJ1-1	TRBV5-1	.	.	TGCGCCAGCAGCTTGTCGACTCCGTTGAACACTGAAGCTTTCTTT	CASSLSTPLNTEAFF
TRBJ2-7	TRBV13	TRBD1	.	TGTGCCAGCAGCTCCACCTCCGACAGGGCCTATATGGGAGAGCAGTACTTC	CASSSTSDRAYMGEQYF
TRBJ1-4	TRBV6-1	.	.	TGTGCCAGCAGTGTCGAAGCTAATGAAAAACTGTTTTTT	CASSVEANEKLFF
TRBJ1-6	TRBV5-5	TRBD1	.	TGTGCCAGCAGCTTGGTGGGACAGCCTAATTCACCCCTCCACTTT	CASSLVGQPNSPLHF
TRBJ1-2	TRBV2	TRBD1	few	TGTGCCAGCAGGGTGGGACAGCCGTTGAGTGGCTACACCTTC	CASRVGQPLSGYTF
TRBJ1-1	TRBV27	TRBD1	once	TGTGCCAGCAGTTCACAGGGGATGAACACTGAAGCTTTCTTT	CASSSQGMNTEAFF
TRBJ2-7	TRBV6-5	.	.	TGTGCCAGCAGCCGACAGGTAGCCTACGAGCAGTACTTC	CASSRQVAYEQYF
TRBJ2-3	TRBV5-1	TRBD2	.	TGCGCCAGCAGCCGAGGGGAGGGAGGGCCCGCGGATACGCAGTATTTT	CASSRGEGGPADTQYF
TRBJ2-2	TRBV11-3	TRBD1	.	TGTGCCAGCCAAACCGGGACAGCCACACCGACGGGGGAGCTGTTTTTT	CASQTGTATPTGELFF
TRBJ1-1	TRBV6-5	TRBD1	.	TGTGCCAGCAGTTACGGGACAGGGAACACTGAAGCTTTCTTT	CASSYGTGNTEAFF
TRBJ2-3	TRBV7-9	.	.	TGTGCCAGCAGCTTAGAGGCCCCGTATACGCAGTATTTT	CASSLEAPYTQYF
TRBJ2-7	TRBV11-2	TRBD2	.	TGTGCCAGCAGCGCCGGACTAGCGGATTACGAGCAGTACTTC	CASSAGLADYEQYF
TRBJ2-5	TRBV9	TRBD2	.	TGTGCCAGCAGCACAGGTAGTGCGGGGGGAACGGAGACCCAGTACTTC	CASSTGSAGGTETQYF
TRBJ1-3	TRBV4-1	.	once	TGCGCCAGCAGCCAGGGGCTCGCTTCTGGAAACACCATATATTTT	CASSQGLASGNTIYF
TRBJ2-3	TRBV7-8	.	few	TGTGCCAGCGGACGGGAGAGCGGTCCCCCCGGCGATACGCAGTATTTT	CASGRESGPPGDTQYF
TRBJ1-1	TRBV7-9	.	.	TGTGCCAGCAGTGTAGAAATCGGCACTGAAGCTTTCTTT	CASSVEIGTEAFF
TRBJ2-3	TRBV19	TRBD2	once	TGTGCCAGTACCCCGGGACTAGCGTCTAGCACAGATACGCAGTATTTT	CASTPGLASSTDTQYF
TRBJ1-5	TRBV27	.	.	TGTGCCAGCAGTTTCGGGGGGCCTAATCAGCCCCAGCATTTT	CASSFGGPNQPQHF
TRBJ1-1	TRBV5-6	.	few	TGTGCCAGCAGCTTGGTTGAGTTATACAACACTGAAGCTTTCTTT	CASSLVELYNTEAFF
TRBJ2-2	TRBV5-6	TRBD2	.	TGTGCCAGCAGCTTGGCCCTAGTAGCGGGGGTCGGCGGGGAGCTGTTTTTT	CASSLALVAGVGGELFF
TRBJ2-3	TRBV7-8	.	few	TGTGCCAGCAGCCGCATGGGTGGATACAGCACAGATACGCAGTATTTT	CASSRMGGYSTDTQYF
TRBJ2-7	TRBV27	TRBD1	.	TGTGCCAGCAGTCTCGGACAGGCTTCCTACGAGCAGTACTTC	CASSLGQASYEQYF
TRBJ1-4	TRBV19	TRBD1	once	TGTGCCAGTGGACAGGGCATAACTAATGAAAAACTGTTTTTT	CASGQGITNEKLFF
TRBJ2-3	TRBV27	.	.	TGTGCCAGCAGTTTCGTTGGGGGCGCGGCGGTTACGCAGTATTTT	CASSFVGGAAVTQYF
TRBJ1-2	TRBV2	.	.	TGTGCCAGCAGCCAAGCCCGGCAGCTCTATGGCTACACCTTC	CASSQARQLYGYTF
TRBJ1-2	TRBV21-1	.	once	TGTGCCAGCAGCAAAGGACAGGAGGCAACCTATGGCTACACCTTC	CASSKGQEATYGYTF
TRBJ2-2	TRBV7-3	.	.	TGTGCCAGCAGCTCCACGCCCGACACCGGGGAGCTGTTTTTT	CASSSTPDTGELFF
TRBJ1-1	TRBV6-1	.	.	TGTGCCGGTGTCCAGGGGAGCACTGAAGCTTTCTTT	CAGVQGSTEAFF
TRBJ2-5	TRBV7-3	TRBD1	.	TGTGCCAGCAGCCTCCGGGACAGGGAGACCCAGTACTTC	CASSLRDRETQYF
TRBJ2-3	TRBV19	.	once	TGTGCCAGCGCAAGGGGCGGCGGCACAGATACGCAGTATTTT	CASARGGGTDTQYF
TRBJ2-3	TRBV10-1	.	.	TGCGCCAGCAGTGAGACCGCTGATACGCAGTATTTT	CASSETADTQYF